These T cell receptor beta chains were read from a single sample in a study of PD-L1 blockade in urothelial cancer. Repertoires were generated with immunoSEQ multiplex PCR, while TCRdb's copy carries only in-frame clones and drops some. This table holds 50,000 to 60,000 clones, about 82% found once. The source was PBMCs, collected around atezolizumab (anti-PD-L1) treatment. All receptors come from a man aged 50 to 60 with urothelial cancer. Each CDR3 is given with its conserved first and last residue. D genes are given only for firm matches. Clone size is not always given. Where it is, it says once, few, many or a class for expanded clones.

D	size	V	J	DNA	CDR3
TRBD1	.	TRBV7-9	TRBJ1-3	TGTGCCAGCAGCTTACCGTATGGACAGGGAGGAAACACCATATATTTT	CASSLPYGQGGNTIYF
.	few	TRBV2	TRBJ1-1	TGTGCCAGCAGTGAGAGCATGAACACTGAAGCTTTCTTT	CASSESMNTEAFF
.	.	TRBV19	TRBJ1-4	TGTGCCAGTATGTCTGGCAGGATAGAAAAACTGTTTTTT	CASMSGRIEKLFF
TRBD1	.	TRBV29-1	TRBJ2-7	TGCAGCGTTGAAGGCTGGGACAGGGGCTCATACGAGCAGTACTTC	CSVEGWDRGSYEQYF
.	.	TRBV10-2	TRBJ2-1	TGCGCCAGCCAGAGGGGGACCTCCTACAATGAGCAGTTCTTC	CASQRGTSYNEQFF
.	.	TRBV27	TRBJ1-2	TGTGCCAGCAGTTGGACAGCGAATAACTATGGCTACACCTTC	CASSWTANNYGYTF
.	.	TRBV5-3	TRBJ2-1	TGTGCCAGAAGTCGAGATGAGCAGTTCTTC	CARSRDEQFF
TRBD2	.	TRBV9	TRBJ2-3	TGTGCCAGCAGCGTAGGCGGGAGGGCTTCAGATACGCAGTATTTT	CASSVGGRASDTQYF
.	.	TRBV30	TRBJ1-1	TGTGCCTGGAGCGGCGGTGGCGGCACTGAAGCTTTCTTT	CAWSGGGGTEAFF
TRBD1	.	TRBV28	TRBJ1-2	TGTGCCAGCACTGGACAGGGAACTTTCTCTGGCTACACCTTC	CASTGQGTFSGYTF
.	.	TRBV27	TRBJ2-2	TGTGCCAGCAGTTTATTCAGGAACACCGGGGAGCTGTTTTTT	CASSLFRNTGELFF
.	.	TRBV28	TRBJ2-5	TGTGCCAGCAGTGCCTGGACAGAACAAGAGACCCAGTACTTC	CASSAWTEQETQYF
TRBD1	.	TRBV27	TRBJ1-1	TGTGCCAGCAGTTACGAGACAGGGGGCACTGAAGCTTTCTTT	CASSYETGGTEAFF
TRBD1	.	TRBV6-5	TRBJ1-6	TGTGCCAGCAGGGACAGGGGTGATTCACCCCTCCACTTT	CASRDRGDSPLHF
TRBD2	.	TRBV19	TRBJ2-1	TGTGCCACCACTAGAAGCGGGGACAATGAGCAGTTCTTC	CATTRSGDNEQFF
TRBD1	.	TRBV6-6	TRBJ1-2	TGTGCCAGCAGTGACACAGGGGTCAGCTATGGCTACACCTTC	CASSDTGVSYGYTF
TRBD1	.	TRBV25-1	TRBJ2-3	TGTGCCAGCTCTCCCCGGGACAGGGGCACAGATACGCAGTATTTT	CASSPRDRGTDTQYF
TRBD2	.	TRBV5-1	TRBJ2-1	TGCGCCAGCACCTCTGGGGGGGTAAACAATGAGCAGTTCTTC	CASTSGGVNNEQFF
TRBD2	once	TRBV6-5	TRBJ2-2	TGTGCCAGCAGTTTTTCTTCCGGGGGGACCGGGGAGCTGTTTTTT	CASSFSSGGTGELFF
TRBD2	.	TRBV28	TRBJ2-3	TGTGCCAGCAGAACCGGGACTAGCGGGAGGAGGGCAGATACGCAGTATTTT	CASRTGTSGRRADTQYF
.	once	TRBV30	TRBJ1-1	TGTGCGAGTGGGGAAGGGGGCACTGAAGCTTTCTTT	CASGEGGTEAFF
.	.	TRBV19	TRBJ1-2	TGTGCCAGTAGTTTGCGGCGCTCTTCAGTTCTCCGAGGCTACACCTTC	CASSLRRSSVLRGYTF
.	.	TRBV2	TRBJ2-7	TGTGCCAGCAGTGACACTAGCCAACAACGGGAGCAGTACTTC	CASSDTSQQREQYF
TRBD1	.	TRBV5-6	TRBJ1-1	TGTGCCAGCAGTTCCCGGGACAGGGGGCTGGTCACTGAAGCTTTCTTT	CASSSRDRGLVTEAFF
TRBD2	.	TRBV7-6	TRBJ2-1	TGTGCCAGCAGCTTAGGCACCGGGACTAGCGGGAACAATGAGCAGTTCTTC	CASSLGTGTSGNNEQFF
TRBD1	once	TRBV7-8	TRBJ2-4	TGTGCCAGCAGCTTGACAGGGGTGGGGGACATTCAGTACTTC	CASSLTGVGDIQYF
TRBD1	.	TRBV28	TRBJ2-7	TGTGCCAGCAGTCGACCCGGACAGGGGGCTCCCTACGAGCAGTACTTC	CASSRPGQGAPYEQYF
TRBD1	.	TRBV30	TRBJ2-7	TGTGCCTGGAGCGCACCGGGACAGGGGGTTTACGAGCAGTACTTC	CAWSAPGQGVYEQYF
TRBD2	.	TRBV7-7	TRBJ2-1	TGTGCTAGCAGCTTAGAGGGACTAGCGGGGTACAATGAGCAGTTCTTC	CASSLEGLAGYNEQFF
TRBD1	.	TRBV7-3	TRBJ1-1	TGTGCCAGCAGCTTAAGGGGGGACAGGGGGCCTACTGAAGCTTTCTTT	CASSLRGDRGPTEAFF
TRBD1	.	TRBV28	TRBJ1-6	TGTGCCAGCAAACTAGGACAGGGGGGGAATTCACCCCTCCACTTT	CASKLGQGGNSPLHF
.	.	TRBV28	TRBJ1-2	TGTGCCAGCAGAGGGTTTCAGGGGAACTATGGCTACACCTTC	CASRGFQGNYGYTF
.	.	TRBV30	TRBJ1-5	TGTGCCTGGAGTCCCGGGGTTCGAAGGGGGCAGCCCCAGCATTTT	CAWSPGVRRGQPQHF
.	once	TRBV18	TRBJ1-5	TGTGCCAGCTCACCAGACAGGAATCAGCCCCAGCATTTT	CASSPDRNQPQHF
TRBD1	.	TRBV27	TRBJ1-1	TGTGCCAGCAGGACAGGGGGGAGGAACACTGAAGCTTTCTTT	CASRTGGRNTEAFF